This TCR beta chain is drawn from a study of T cells in Graves' hyperthyroidism and ophthalmopathy. Broader study findings: Most thyroid clonotypes with frequency above 0.001 were detected in blood.

Patients between 18 and 65 years old had hyperthyroidism, newly diagnosed and lasting under 2 months. Germline lookup yields CDR1 SNHLY and CDR2 FYNNEI. The CDR3 is 15 amino acids. J was trimmed by 2 bases and V by 5 bases; bases with no gene match: 2. TCR beta CDR3 sequences were amplified from RNA transcripts. The TCR CDR3 first-round RT-PCR relied on the HTBI primer set. One entry per CDR3 protein results from TCRdb running MiXCR on the multiplex PCR reads. The data contain about 320,000 distinct CDR3 sequences, 16% of them singletons. Comment on this clonotype: Its antigen is not identified.

The rearrangement uses TRBV2 and TRBJ2-3; 12 bases align to TRBD2. The specimen sequenced was blood. This TCR was recovered from a young man with Graves' hyperthyroidism. The DNA of the CDR3 is TGTGCCAGCAGTCGACTAGCGGGAGTCACAGATACGCAGTATTTT. Translation: CASSRLAGVTDTQYF. The full variable domain, in which reference TRBV2 and TRBJ2-3 provide the parts outside the CDR3, is EPEVTQTPSHQVTQMGQEVILRCVPISNHLYFYWYRQILGQKVEFLVSFYNNEISEKSEIFDDQFSVERPDGSNFTLKIRSTKLEDSAMYFCASSRLAGVTDTQYFGPGTRLTVL.